This TCR beta chain was recorded in a study of blood T cell repertoires in COVID-19. V shed 1 base, J shed 3 bases, and the junction held 8 bases outside the gene matches. The CDR3 length is 16 residues. The germline CDR1 and CDR2 sequences are SEHNR and FQNEAQ (reference sequence). This table comes from immunoSEQ multiplex PCR, and its TCRdb copy is limited to in-frame clones, with some not included. The sample comprises 85,000 or so clones, 81% of which are singletons, and 44% rests with the top ten. The clonotype was recovered from a man at least 80 years old with acute or convalescent COVID-19. The gene calls are TRBV7-9 and TRBJ2-7; 8 nucleotides agree with TRBD2. The sample comprised peripheral blood. Here the CDR3 DNA reads TGTGCCAGCAGCTTAGTGGTGACTAGCGTCCACTACGAGCAGTACTTC. Translated, it gives CASSLVVTSVHYEQYF.